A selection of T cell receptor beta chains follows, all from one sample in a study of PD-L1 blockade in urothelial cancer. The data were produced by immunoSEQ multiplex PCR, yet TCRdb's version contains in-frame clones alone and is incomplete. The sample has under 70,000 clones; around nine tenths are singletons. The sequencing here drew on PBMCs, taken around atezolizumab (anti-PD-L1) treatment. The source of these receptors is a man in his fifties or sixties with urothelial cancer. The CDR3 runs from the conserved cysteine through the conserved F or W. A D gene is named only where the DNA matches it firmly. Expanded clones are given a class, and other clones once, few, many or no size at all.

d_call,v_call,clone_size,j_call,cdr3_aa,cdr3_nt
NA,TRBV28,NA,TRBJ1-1,CASTDRMGRNTEAFF,TGTGCCAGCACTGACAGGATGGGTAGGAACACTGAAGCTTTCTTT
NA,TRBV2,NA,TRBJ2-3,CASLRSDTQYF,TGTGCCAGCTTACGGTCAGATACGCAGTATTTT
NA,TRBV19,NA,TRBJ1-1,CASRITRANTEAFF,TGTGCCAGCAGGATTACGAGGGCGAACACTGAAGCTTTCTTT
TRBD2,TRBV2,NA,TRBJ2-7,CASSETRLAGDSGEQYF,TGTGCCAGCAGTGAAACCCGGCTAGCGGGAGACTCGGGCGAGCAGTACTTC
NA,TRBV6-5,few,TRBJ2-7,CASWRAAGASYEQYF,TGTGCCAGCTGGAGGGCGGCCGGGGCCTCCTACGAGCAGTACTTC
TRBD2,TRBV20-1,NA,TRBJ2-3,CSVLAADTQYF,TGCAGTGTCCTAGCGGCAGATACGCAGTATTTT
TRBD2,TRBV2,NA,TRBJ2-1,CASSEKWLAGGSYNEQFF,TGTGCCAGCAGTGAAAAATGGCTAGCGGGGGGTTCCTACAATGAGCAGTTCTTC
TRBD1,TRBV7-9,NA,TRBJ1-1,CASSFGDRGPFF,TGTGCCAGCAGCTTCGGGGACAGGGGACCTTTCTTT
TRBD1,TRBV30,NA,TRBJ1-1,CASTSTGSYTEAFF,TGTGCCTCCACATCGACAGGGAGCTATACTGAAGCTTTCTTT
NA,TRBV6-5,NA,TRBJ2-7,CASSYETPGYEQYF,TGTGCCAGCAGTTACGAAACCCCCGGCTACGAGCAGTACTTC
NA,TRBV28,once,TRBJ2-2,CASSTISGGRGTGELFF,TGTGCCAGCAGCACCATTAGTGGTGGTAGGGGGACCGGGGAGCTGTTTTTT
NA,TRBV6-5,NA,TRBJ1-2,CASSLGGGDYGYTF,TGTGCCAGCAGCCTGGGGGGGGGTGACTATGGCTACACCTTC
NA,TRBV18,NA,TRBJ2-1,CASSPAEGNEQFF,TGTGCCAGCTCACCAGCGGAGGGGAATGAGCAGTTCTTC
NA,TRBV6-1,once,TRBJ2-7,CASSGPDSTYEQYF,TGTGCCAGCAGTGGGCCGGACAGCACCTACGAGCAGTACTTC
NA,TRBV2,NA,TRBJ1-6,CASSESTTPNSPLHF,TGTGCCAGCAGTGAGTCCACAACCCCCAATTCACCCCTCCACTTT
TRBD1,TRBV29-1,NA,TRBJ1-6,CSVNTGAKDSPLHF,TGCAGCGTCAATACAGGGGCTAAGGATTCACCCCTCCACTTT
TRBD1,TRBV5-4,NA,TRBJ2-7,CASSPGQGAPRWEQYF,TGTGCCAGCAGCCCGGGACAGGGGGCTCCTCGCTGGGAGCAGTACTTC
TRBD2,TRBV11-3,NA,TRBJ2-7,CASSQFSGDPYEQYF,TGTGCCAGCAGCCAGTTTAGCGGGGACCCCTACGAGCAGTACTTC
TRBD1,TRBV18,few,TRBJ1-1,CASSPGQRNTEAFF,TGTGCCAGCTCACCGGGACAGAGGAACACTGAAGCTTTCTTT
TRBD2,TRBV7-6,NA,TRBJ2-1,CASSLEFSGGISSEQFF,TGTGCCAGCAGCTTAGAATTTTCCGGGGGGATTTCTAGTGAGCAGTTCTTC
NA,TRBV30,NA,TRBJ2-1,CAWRLADRANEQFF,TGTGCCTGGCGGCTAGCGGACAGAGCCAATGAGCAGTTCTTC
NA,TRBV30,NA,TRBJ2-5,CAWSVTGAETQYF,TGTGCCTGGAGTGTAACGGGAGCAGAGACCCAGTACTTC
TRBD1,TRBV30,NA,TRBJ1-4,CAWRDDRARRANEKLFF,TGTGCCTGGAGGGACGACAGGGCGAGGAGGGCTAATGAAAAACTGTTTTTT
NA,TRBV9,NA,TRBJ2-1,CASSVVSAAGHEQFF,TGTGCCAGCAGCGTAGTTAGCGCGGCTGGTCATGAGCAGTTCTTC
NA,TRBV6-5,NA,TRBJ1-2,CASSTLGTPYYGYTF,TGTGCCAGCAGTACCTTGGGCACCCCCTACTATGGCTACACCTTC
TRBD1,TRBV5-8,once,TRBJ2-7,CASSFSGTGYEQYF,TGTGCCAGCAGCTTTTCCGGGACAGGCTACGAGCAGTACTTC
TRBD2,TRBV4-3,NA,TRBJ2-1,CASSPLTREGGDEQFF,TGCGCCAGCAGCCCCCTCACACGGGAGGGTGGCGATGAGCAGTTCTTC
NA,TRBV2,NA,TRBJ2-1,CASSEEHQTGPGFF,TGTGCCAGCAGTGAAGAACACCAGACAGGCCCGGGGTTCTTC
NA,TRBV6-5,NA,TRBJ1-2,CASSYSGELGYTF,TGTGCCAGCAGTTACAGCGGGGAATTAGGCTACACCTTC
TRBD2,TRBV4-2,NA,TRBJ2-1,CASSPLGGEGGNEQFF,TGTGCCAGCAGCCCCCTCGGGGGGGAGGGCGGGAATGAGCAGTTCTTC
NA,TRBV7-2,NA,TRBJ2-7,CASSLRVQTYEQYF,TGTGCCAGCAGCTTACGCGTGCAAACCTACGAGCAGTACTTC
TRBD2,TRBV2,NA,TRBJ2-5,CASSGLAGAEETQYF,TGTGCCAGCAGTGGACTAGCGGGAGCGGAGGAGACCCAGTACTTC
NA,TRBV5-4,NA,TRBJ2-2,CASSTRTGELFF,TGTGCCAGCAGCACCCGAACAGGGGAGCTGTTTTTT
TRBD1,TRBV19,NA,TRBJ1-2,CASSIDRAHGYTF,TGTGCCAGTAGCATAGACAGGGCCCATGGCTACACCTTC
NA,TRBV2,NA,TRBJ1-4,CANARGQLNEKLFF,TGTGCCAACGCCCGTGGACAGCTTAATGAAAAACTGTTTTTT
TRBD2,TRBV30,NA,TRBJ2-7,CACILAGGPKQYF,TGTGCCTGTATACTAGCGGGAGGGCCTAAGCAGTACTTC
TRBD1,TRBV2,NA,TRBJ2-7,CASGQVYEQYF,TGTGCCAGCGGACAGGTCTACGAGCAGTACTTC
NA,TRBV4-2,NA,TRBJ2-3,CASSQVGEGTDTQYF,TGTGCCAGCAGCCAAGTAGGCGAGGGCACAGATACGCAGTATTTT
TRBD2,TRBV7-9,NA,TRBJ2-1,CASSLEGTNPYNEQFF,TGTGCCAGCAGCTTAGAAGGGACTAACCCCTACAATGAGCAGTTCTTC
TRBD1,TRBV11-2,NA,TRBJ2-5,CASSSWGTVYQETQYF,TGTGCCAGCAGCTCCTGGGGGACAGTATACCAAGAGACCCAGTACTTC
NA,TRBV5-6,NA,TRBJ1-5,CASHRQGNQPQHF,TGTGCCAGCCACCGACAGGGCAATCAGCCCCAGCATTTT
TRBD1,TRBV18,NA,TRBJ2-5,CASSPPGQGPGTQYF,TGTGCCAGCTCACCACCGGGACAGGGACCGGGGACCCAGTACTTC
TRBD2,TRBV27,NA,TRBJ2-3,CASRLMLGGSTDTQYF,TGTGCCAGCAGACTTATGCTCGGGGGGAGCACAGATACGCAGTATTTT
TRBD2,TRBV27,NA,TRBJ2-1,CASSFGTSGGNNEQFF,TGTGCCAGCAGTTTCGGAACTAGCGGGGGAAACAATGAGCAGTTCTTC
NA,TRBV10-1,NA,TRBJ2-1,CASSEDRPISYNEQFF,TGCGCCAGCAGTGAGGACAGGCCGATCTCCTACAATGAGCAGTTCTTC
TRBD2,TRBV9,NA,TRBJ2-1,CASSVVSQTSGSHNEQFF,TGTGCCAGCAGCGTAGTTTCCCAGACTAGCGGGAGCCACAATGAGCAGTTCTTC
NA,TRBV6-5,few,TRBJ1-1,CASTSQGRGAFF,TGTGCCAGCACTTCGCAGGGGCGTGGGGCTTTCTTT
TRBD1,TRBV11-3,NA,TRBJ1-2,CASSFTTGNGYTF,TGTGCCAGCAGCTTTACGACAGGGAATGGCTACACCTTC
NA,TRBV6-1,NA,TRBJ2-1,CASSEGAGWTYNEQFF,TGTGCCAGCAGTGAAGGGGCAGGGTGGACCTACAATGAGCAGTTCTTC
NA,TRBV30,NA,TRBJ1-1,CAWSASYGGNTEAFF,TGTGCCTGGAGCGCCTCCTACGGCGGGAACACTGAAGCTTTCTTT
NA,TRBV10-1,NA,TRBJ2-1,CASSSSQTPYNEQFF,TGCGCCAGCAGTTCTTCTCAGACTCCCTACAATGAGCAGTTCTTC
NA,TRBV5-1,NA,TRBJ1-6,CASSLGAHRNSPLHF,TGCGCCAGCAGCTTGGGGGCTCATAGAAATTCACCCCTCCACTTT
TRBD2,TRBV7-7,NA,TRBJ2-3,CASSQLAGGADTQYF,TGTGCTAGCAGCCAACTAGCGGGGGGGGCGGATACGCAGTATTTT